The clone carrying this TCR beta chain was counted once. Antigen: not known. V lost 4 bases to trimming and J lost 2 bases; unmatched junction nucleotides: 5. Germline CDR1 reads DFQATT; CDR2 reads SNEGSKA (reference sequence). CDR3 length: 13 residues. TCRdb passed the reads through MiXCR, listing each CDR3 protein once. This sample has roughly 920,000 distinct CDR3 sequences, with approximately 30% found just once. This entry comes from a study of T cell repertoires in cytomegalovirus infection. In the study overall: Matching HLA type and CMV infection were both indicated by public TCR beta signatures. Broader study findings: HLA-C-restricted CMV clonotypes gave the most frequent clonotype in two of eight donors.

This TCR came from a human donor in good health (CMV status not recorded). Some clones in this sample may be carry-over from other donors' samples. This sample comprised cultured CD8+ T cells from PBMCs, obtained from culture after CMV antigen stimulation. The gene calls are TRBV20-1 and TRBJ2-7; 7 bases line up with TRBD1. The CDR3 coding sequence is TGCAGTGCTAACCAGGGACAGACCTACGAGCAGTACTTC. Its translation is CSANQGQTYEQYF.